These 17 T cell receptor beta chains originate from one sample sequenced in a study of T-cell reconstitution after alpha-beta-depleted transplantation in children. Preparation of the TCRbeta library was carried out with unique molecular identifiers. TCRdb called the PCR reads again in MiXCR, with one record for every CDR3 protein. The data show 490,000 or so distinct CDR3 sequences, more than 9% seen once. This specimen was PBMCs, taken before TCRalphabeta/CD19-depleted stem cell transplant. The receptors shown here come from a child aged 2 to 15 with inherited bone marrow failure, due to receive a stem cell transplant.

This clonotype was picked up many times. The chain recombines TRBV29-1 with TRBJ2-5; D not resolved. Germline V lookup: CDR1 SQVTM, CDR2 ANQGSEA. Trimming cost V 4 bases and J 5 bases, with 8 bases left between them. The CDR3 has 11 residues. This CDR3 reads CSVVGLETQYF. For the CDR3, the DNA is TGCAGCGTTGTCGGGTTGGAGACCCAGTACTTC. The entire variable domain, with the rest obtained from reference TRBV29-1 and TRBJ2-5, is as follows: SAVISQKPSRDICQRGTSLTIQCQVDSQVTMMFWYRQQPGQSLTLIATANQGSEATYESGFVIDKFPISRPNLTFSTLTVSNMSPEDSSIYLCSVVGLETQYFGPGTRLLVL.

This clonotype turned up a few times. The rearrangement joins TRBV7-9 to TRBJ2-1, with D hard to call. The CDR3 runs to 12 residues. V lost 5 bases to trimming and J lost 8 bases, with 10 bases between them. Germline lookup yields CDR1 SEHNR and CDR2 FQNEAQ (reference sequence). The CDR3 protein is CASSRAGYEQFF. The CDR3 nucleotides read TGTGCCAGCAGCCGAGCCGGGTATGAGCAGTTCTTC.

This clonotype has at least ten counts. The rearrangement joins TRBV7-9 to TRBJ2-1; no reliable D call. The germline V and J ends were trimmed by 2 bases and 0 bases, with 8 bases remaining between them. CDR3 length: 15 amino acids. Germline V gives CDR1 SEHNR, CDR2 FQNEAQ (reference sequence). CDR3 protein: CASSLSFPSYNEQFF. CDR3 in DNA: TGTGCCAGCAGCTTAAGCTTCCCCTCCTACAATGAGCAGTTCTTC.

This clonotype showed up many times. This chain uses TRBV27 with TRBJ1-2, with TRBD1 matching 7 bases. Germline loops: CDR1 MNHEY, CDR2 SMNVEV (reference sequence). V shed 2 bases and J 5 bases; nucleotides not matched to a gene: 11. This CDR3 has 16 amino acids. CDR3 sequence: CASSLEWTGARYGYTF. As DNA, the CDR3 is TGTGCCAGCAGTTTAGAATGGACAGGAGCGAGGTATGGCTACACCTTC.

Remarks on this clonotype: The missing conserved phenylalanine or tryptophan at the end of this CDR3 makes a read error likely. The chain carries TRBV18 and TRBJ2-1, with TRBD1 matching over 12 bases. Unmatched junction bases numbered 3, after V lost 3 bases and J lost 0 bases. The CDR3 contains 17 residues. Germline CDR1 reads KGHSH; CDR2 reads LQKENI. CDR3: CASSPGTGGYSYNEQFS. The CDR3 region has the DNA TGTGCCAGCTCACCGGGGACAGGGGGCTACTCCTACAATGAGCAGTTCTCC.

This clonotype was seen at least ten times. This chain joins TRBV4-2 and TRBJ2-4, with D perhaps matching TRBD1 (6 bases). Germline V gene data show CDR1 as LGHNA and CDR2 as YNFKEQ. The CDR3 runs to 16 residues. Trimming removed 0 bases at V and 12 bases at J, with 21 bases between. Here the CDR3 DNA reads TGTGCCAGCAGCCAAGAAGCCCCAGGGGCGGGTGGAGCTCAGTACTTC. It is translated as CASSQEAPGAGGAQYF.

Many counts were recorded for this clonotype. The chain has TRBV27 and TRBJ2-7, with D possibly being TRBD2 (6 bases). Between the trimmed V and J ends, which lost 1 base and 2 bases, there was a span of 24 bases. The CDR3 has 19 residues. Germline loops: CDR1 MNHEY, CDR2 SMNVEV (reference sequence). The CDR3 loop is CASSLYPPWVGSRPYEQYF. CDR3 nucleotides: TGTGCCAGCAGTTTATACCCCCCTTGGGTCGGGAGCCGCCCCTACGAGCAGTACTTC.

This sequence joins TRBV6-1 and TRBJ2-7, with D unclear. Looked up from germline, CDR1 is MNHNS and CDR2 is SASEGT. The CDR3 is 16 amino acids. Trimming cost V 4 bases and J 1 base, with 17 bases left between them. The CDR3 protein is CASSGYGQPTSYEQYF. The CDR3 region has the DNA TGTGCCAGCAGTGGCTACGGGCAACCTACTTCCTACGAGCAGTACTTC.

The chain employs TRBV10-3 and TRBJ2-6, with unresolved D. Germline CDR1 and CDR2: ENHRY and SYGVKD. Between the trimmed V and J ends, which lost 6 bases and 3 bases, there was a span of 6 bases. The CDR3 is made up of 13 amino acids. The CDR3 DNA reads TGTGCCATCAGCGGAAATGGGGCCAACGTCCTGACTTTC. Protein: CAISGNGANVLTF.

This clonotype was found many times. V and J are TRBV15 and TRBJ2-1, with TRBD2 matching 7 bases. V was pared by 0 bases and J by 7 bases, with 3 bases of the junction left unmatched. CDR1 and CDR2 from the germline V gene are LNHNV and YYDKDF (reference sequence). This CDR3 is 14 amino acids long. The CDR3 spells CATSRERAGNEQFF. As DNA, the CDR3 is TGTGCCACCAGCAGAGAAAGAGCGGGGAATGAGCAGTTCTTC.

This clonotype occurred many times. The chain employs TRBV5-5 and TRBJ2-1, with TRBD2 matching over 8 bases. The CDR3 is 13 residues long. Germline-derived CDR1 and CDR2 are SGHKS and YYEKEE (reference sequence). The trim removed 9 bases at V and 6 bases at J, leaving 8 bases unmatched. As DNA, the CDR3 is TGTGCCACCGGGACTAGTCTGTCCAATGAGCAGTTCTTC. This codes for CATGTSLSNEQFF. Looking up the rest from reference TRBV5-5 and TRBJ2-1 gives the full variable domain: DAGVTQSPTHLIKTRGQQVTLRCSPISGHKSVSWYQQVLGQGPQFIFQYYEKEERGRGNFPDRFSARQFPNYSSELNVNALLLGDSALYLCATGTSLSNEQFFGPGTRLTVL.

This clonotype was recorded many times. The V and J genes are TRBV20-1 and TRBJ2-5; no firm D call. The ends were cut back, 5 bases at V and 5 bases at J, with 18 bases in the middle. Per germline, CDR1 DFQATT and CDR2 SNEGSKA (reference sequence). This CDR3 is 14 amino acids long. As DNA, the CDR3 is TGCAGTGCTCCTCCTTGGAGCGACCTGGAGACCCAGTACTTC. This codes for CSAPPWSDLETQYF.

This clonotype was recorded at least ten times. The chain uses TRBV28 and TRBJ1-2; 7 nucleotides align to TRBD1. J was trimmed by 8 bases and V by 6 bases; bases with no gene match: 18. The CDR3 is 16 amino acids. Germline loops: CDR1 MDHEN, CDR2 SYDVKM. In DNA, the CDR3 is TGTGCCAGCAGACCCACTAGGGACAGCCTCTCAGGGGGCTACACCTTC. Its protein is CASRPTRDSLSGGYTF.

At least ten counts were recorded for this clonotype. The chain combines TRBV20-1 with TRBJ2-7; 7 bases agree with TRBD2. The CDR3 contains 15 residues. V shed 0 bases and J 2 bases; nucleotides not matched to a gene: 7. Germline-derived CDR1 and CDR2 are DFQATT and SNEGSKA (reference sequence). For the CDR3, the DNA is TGCAGTGCTAGAGATCCTTGGGGGGGAACCTACGAGCAGTACTTC. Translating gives CSARDPWGGTYEQYF.

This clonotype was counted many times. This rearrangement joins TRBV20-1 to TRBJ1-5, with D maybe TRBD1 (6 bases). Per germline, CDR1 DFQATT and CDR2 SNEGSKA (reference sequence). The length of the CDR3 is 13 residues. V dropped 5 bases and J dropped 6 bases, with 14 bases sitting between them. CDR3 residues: CSALRTGPQPQHF. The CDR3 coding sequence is TGCAGTGCTTTACGCACAGGGCCTCAGCCCCAGCATTTT.

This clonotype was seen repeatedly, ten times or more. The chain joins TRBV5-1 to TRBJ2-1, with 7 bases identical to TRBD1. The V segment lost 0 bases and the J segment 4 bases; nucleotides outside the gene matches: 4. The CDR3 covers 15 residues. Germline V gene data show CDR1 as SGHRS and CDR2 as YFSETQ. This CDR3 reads CASSLGRTGYNEQFF. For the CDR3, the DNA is TGCGCCAGCAGCTTGGGTAGGACAGGTTACAATGAGCAGTTCTTC. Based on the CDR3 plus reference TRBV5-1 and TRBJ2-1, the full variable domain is KAGVTQTPRYLIKTRGQQVTLSCSPISGHRSVSWYQQTPGQGLQFLFEYFSETQRNKGNFPGRFSGRQFSNSRSEMNVSTLELGDSALYLCASSLGRTGYNEQFFGPGTRLTVL.

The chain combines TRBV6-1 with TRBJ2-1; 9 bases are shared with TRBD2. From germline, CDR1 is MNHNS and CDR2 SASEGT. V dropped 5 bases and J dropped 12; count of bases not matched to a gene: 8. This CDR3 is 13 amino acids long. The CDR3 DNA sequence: TGTGCCAGCAGTCTTTTCGAGCGGGGGGTGCAGTTCTTC. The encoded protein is CASSLFERGVQFF.